This TCR beta chain was documented in a study of shared clonotypes between healthy human individuals. At the deep level, the assay was run. This table comes from immunoSEQ multiplex PCR, and its TCRdb copy is limited to in-frame clones, with some not included. This table has roughly 700,000 clones, less than 85% appearing once. This clone was found many times. The split of CD4+ cells yielded CD45RA+ naive and CD45RA-negative memory subsets. Germline V gene lookup returns CDR1 SGHVS and CDR2 FQNEAQ. This CDR3 is built from 16 residues. Trimming cost V 2 bases and J 2 bases, with 13 bases left between them.

Sequenced input: memory CD4+ T cells sorted from blood. Subset: CD45RA-negative fraction. The sequence was obtained from a woman between 25 and 40 years old in good health. This rearrangement joins TRBV7-8 to TRBJ1-5; D gene unclear. This CDR3 is CASSLSPGYGNQPQHF. The CDR3 region has the DNA TGTGCCAGCAGCTTAAGCCCGGGTTATGGCAATCAGCCCCAGCATTTT.